These 28 T cell receptor beta chains came from one sample sequenced in a study of blood T cells in healthy people across ages. PCR was performed a second time for roughly 7 to 12 cycles using a sample-barcoded 5' primer and a J-beta primer mix. TCRdb processed the 5' RACE reads anew with MiXCR; each CDR3 protein has one entry. The repertoire consists of roughly 860,000 distinct CDR3 sequences, with under 80% occurring once and the leading ten covering roughly 26%. Sequenced: blood. The receptors shown here come from a young man in good health.

The chain uses TRBV12-3 or TRBV12-4 and TRBJ2-5; D possibly corresponds to TRBD1 (6 bases). The CDR3 totals 14 residues. The germline V and J ends were trimmed by 5 bases and 2 bases, with 12 bases remaining between them. The CDR3 loop reads CASSVWGRQETQYF. The CDR3 DNA reads as TGTGCCAGCAGTGTTTGGGGGCGTCAAGAGACCCAGTACTTC.

There are a few counts of this clonotype. The chain employs TRBV20-1 and TRBJ2-3, with 9 bases matching TRBD2. The germline gives CDR1 DFQATT, CDR2 SNEGSKA (reference sequence). The CDR3 length is 14 residues. V dropped 8 bases and J dropped 0; count of bases not matched to a gene: 6. The CDR3 here is CSPKTSGSTDTQYF. CDR3 nucleotides: TGCAGTCCTAAGACTAGCGGAAGCACAGATACGCAGTATTTT.

The CDR3 bases are TGTGCCAGCAGCCAGGACAGGGAGGTTTCACCCCTCCACTTT. It specifies CASSQDREVSPLHF. The rearrangement joins TRBV14 to TRBJ1-6, with 8 bases aligning to TRBD1. The trim removed 3 bases at V and 9 bases at J, leaving 4 bases unmatched. Germline CDR1 is SGHDN and CDR2 is FVKESK. This CDR3 has 14 amino acids.

The chain joins TRBV7-2 to TRBJ2-2; 8 bases match TRBD1. Germline V gene sequence: CDR1 SGHTA, CDR2 FQGNSA. The CDR3 covers 16 residues. The V and J ends lost 5 bases and 3 bases, in that order; junction bases with no gene match: 8. The CDR3 DNA is TGTGCCAGCAGCCCTCAGGGGGCGCTGGACACCGGGGAGCTGTTTTTT. This sequence encodes CASSPQGALDTGELFF. The whole variable domain, filled in from reference TRBV7-2 and TRBJ2-2, reads GAGVSQSPSNKVTEKGKDVELRCDPISGHTALYWYRQSLGQGLEFLIYFQGNSAPDKSGLPSDRFSAERTGGSVSTLTIQRTQQEDSAVYLCASSPQGALDTGELFFGEGSRLTVL.

The CDR3 is CSANRLAGGHGTDTQYF. The CDR3 nucleotides are TGCAGTGCCAATAGACTAGCGGGGGGCCACGGCACAGATACGCAGTATTTT. This chain connects TRBV20-1 to TRBJ2-3, with 13 bases fitting TRBD2. Germline CDR1 DFQATT, CDR2 SNEGSKA (reference sequence). This CDR3 contains 17 residues. V gave up 6 bases and J gave up 1 base; unmatched junction bases: 10.

Comment on this clonotype: Germline and junction disagree at one end, which may indicate a read error. The V gene is TRBV4-3, the J gene TRBJ1-4; TRBD1 agrees at 7 bases. Germline V gives CDR1 LGHNA, CDR2 YSLEER. This CDR3 comprises 14 residues. CDR3 DNA sequence: TGCGCCAGCAGCCAACGACAGGGTGGCGAAAAGCTGTTTTTT. Translating it yields CASSQRQGGEKLFF.

V and J are TRBV27 and TRBJ2-7; TRBD1 matches 9 bases. The J call is in doubt because the DNA end fits TRBJ2-5 better. The CDR3 loop spans 15 amino acids. The germline CDR1 and CDR2 sequences are MNHEY and SMNVEV (reference sequence). The CDR3 protein is CASSASGQGKETQYF. The CDR3 region has the DNA TGTGCCAGCAGCGCATCGGGACAGGGAAAAGAGACCCAGTACTTC.

The chain joins TRBV6-5 to TRBJ2-7; D remains unclear. Trimming took 3 bases from V and 3 from J, leaving 15 bases between them. Germline loops: CDR1 MNHEY, CDR2 SVGAGI. This CDR3 spans 15 amino acids. The CDR3 nucleotides read TGTGCCAGCAGTTATACAGCCGGACGGAACTACGAGCAGTACTTC. The encoded protein is CASSYTAGRNYEQYF.

The count of this clonotype is one. V gene TRBV4-3 combines with J gene TRBJ2-4; D possibly corresponds to TRBD1 (5 bases). V gave up 1 base and J gave up 1 base, with 23 bases separating them. In germline, CDR1 is LGHNA, CDR2 YSLEER. This CDR3 region has 20 residues. The CDR3 loop reads CASSQGVLGREKGAKNIQYF. Here the CDR3 DNA reads TGCGCCAGCAGCCAAGGGGTGTTAGGCAGGGAAAAAGGTGCCAAAAACATTCAGTACTTC.

The chain has TRBV25-1 and TRBJ2-2; D gene ambiguous. V gave up 4 bases and J gave up 1 base, with 7 bases separating them. The CDR3 has 14 amino acids. Germline CDR1 and CDR2: MGHDK and SYGVNS. CDR3 sequence: CASSAPKNTGELFF. For the CDR3, the DNA is TGTGCCAGCAGTGCCCCCAAGAACACCGGGGAGCTGTTTTTT.

V gene TRBV20-1 combines with J gene TRBJ2-3; possibly TRBD2 for D (6 bases). The CDR3 has 14 amino acids. V was trimmed by 6 bases and J by 2 bases, leaving 15 bases between them. Germline CDR1 reads DFQATT; CDR2 reads SNEGSKA (reference sequence). CDR3: CSAAGTSTTDTQYF. CDR3 bases: TGCAGTGCCGCGGGGACGTCCACCACAGATACGCAGTATTTT.

The chain has TRBV25-1 and TRBJ1-6; D unclear. This CDR3 is 16 amino acids long. V was pared by 6 bases and J by 7 bases, with 19 bases between. Germline V CDR1 and CDR2: MGHDK, SYGVNS. This chain's CDR3 is CASSSREPLLNSPLHF. As DNA, the CDR3 is TGTGCCAGCAGCTCCCGGGAACCTTTGTTGAATTCACCCCTCCACTTT.

This chain joins TRBV27 and TRBJ2-3; TRBD2 aligns across 9 bases. CDR1 and CDR2 from the germline V gene are MNHEY and SMNVEV (reference sequence). CDR3 length: 17 residues. After removal of 5 bases from V and 5 bases from J, the junction contained 14 bases not matched to a gene. The CDR3 DNA reads TGTGCCAGCAGTCCCCTGGGGAGCGGGGGGCTTGAAGATACGCAGTATTTT. Protein sequence: CASSPLGSGGLEDTQYF.

The chain has TRBV28 and TRBJ1-2; D possibly corresponds to TRBD1 (6 bases). Trimming shortened V by 7 bases and J by 7 bases, and 13 bases separated the two germline ends. Germline CDR1 reads MDHEN; CDR2 reads SYDVKM. This CDR3 has 12 amino acids. CDR3 sequence: CASKEGDSGYTF. As DNA, the CDR3 is TGTGCCAGCAAAGAGGGGGACTCTGGCTACACCTTC.

The CDR3 sequence: CASSPLALGTQFF. CDR3 bases: TGTGCCAGCAGCCCCCTAGCCCTAGGTACCCAGTTCTTC. The chain employs TRBV3-1 and TRBJ2-1, with D tentatively TRBD2 (5 bases). CDR1 is LGHDT, CDR2 YNNKEL, per germline (reference sequence). The CDR3 consists of 13 residues. The V and J ends lost 4 bases and 13 bases respectively, with 17 bases between them.

This clonotype has only a few counts. V usage is TRBV7-9 and J usage is TRBJ2-7; 7 nucleotides line up with TRBD1. The CDR3 length is 15 residues. Germline V gene data show CDR1 as SEHNR and CDR2 as FQNEAQ (reference sequence). V was clipped by 1 base and J by 1 base; unmatched bases: 4. The CDR3 reads CASSLVRDRSYEQYF. The CDR3 DNA is TGTGCCAGCAGCTTAGTCCGGGACAGATCCTACGAGCAGTACTTC.

This clonotype was detected ten times or more. The chain is built from TRBV6-1 and TRBJ2-4, with 7 bases aligning to TRBD1. The CDR3 has 16 amino acids. V lost 5 bases and J lost 3; bases outside the gene matches: 10. The germline CDR1 and CDR2 sequences are MNHNS and SASEGT. In DNA, the CDR3 is TGTGCCAGCAGTATGAGGACAGGTGGAGTCAAAAACATTCAGTACTTC. This gives the protein CASSMRTGGVKNIQYF.

This clonotype appeared a few times. The V gene is TRBV25-1, the J gene TRBJ2-4, with 9 positions matching TRBD1. Near its end, the DNA agrees better with TRBJ2-7, so the J call may be wrong. Germline V gene lookup returns CDR1 MGHDK and CDR2 SYGVNS. This CDR3 is 13 amino acids long. CDR3 sequence reads: CASSARQGGEQYF. The CDR3 nucleotides are TGTGCCAGCAGTGCCAGACAGGGGGGCGAGCAGTACTTC.

V usage is TRBV10-3 and J usage is TRBJ1-4; TRBD1 matches at 8 bases. The ends lost 6 bases at V and 9 bases at J; junction bases unmatched: 9. The CDR3 consists of 14 residues. Germline values: CDR1 ENHRY, CDR2 SYGVKD. The CDR3 region is CAIRADRAGKKLFF. The CDR3 DNA is TGTGCCATCAGGGCGGACAGGGCGGGAAAAAAACTGTTTTTT.

The chain combines TRBV6-4 with TRBJ2-6; maybe TRBD1 (5 bases). Germline values: CDR1 MRHNA, CDR2 SNTAGT. The V and J ends lost 3 bases and 0 bases respectively, with 9 bases between them. The CDR3 runs to 16 residues. The CDR3 loop is CASSETASSGANVLTF. The CDR3 DNA reads TGTGCCAGCAGTGAGACAGCCAGCTCTGGGGCCAACGTCCTGACTTTC.

Only one count was recorded for this clonotype. J is TRBJ2-7 and V is TRBV20-1; a weak D match, TRBD2 (6 bases). From germline, CDR1 is DFQATT and CDR2 SNEGSKA (reference sequence). The length of the CDR3 is 15 residues. CDR3 in DNA: TGCAGCGGCTTGCGGGGCGGGGAAGACTTCACTGAGCAGTACTTC. Translating gives CSGLRGGEDFTEQYF.

The V gene is TRBV2, the J gene TRBJ2-7; D is ambiguous. Looked up from germline, CDR1 is SNHLY and CDR2 is FYNNEI. The germline V and J ends were trimmed by 4 bases and 6 bases, with 10 bases remaining between them. This CDR3 has 12 amino acids. The DNA of the CDR3 is TGTGCCAGCAGTGGGGGTTGGGGCGAGCAGTACTTC. Amino acid sequence: CASSGGWGEQYF.

The rearrangement uses TRBV20-1 and TRBJ2-5, with D hard to call. The J call may be incorrect, as the DNA end agrees better with TRBJ2-7. Germline CDR1 reads DFQATT; CDR2 reads SNEGSKA (reference sequence). The CDR3 contains 14 residues. As DNA, the CDR3 is TGCAGTGCTAGGGTTGAGCCCATACCACACGAGCAGTACTTC. This gives the protein CSARVEPIPHEQYF.

The rearrangement links TRBV5-4 to TRBJ1-2; D is possibly TRBD1 (6 bases). The V end lost 4 bases, the J end lost 8 bases, and 15 bases lay between the germline ends. Germline CDR1 is SGHNT and CDR2 is YYREEE (reference sequence). This CDR3 comprises 13 residues. CDR3 loop: CASSRDTTGGYTF. DNA for the CDR3: TGTGCCAGCAGCCGGGACACCACAGGAGGCTACACCTTC. The complete variable domain, with remaining parts taken from reference TRBV5-4 and TRBJ1-2, reads ETGVTQSPTHLIKTRGQQVTLRCSSQSGHNTVSWYQQALGQGPQFIFQYYREEENGRGNFPPRFSGLQFPNYSSELNVNALELDDSALYLCASSRDTTGGYTFGSGTRLTVV.

The J gene is TRBJ2-4, the V gene TRBV29-1, with D possibly TRBD2 on 7 matching bases. The assigned J gene may be wrong: the sequence end matches TRBJ2-7 better. The germline gives CDR1 SQVTM, CDR2 ANQGSEA. This CDR3 has 13 amino acids. CDR3 residues: CSAMGGGGYEQYF. CDR3 DNA: TGCAGCGCTATGGGGGGGGGCGGCTACGAGCAGTACTTC.

The V and J genes are TRBV7-2 and TRBJ2-5; a weak D match, TRBD1 (6 bases). Germline-derived CDR1 and CDR2 are SGHTA and FQGNSA. With 5 bases removed from V and 7 bases from J, the gap between germline ends came to 20 bases. This CDR3 is built from 15 residues. Written as DNA, the CDR3 is TGTGCCAGCAGCCCCTTAACAGGGATTGGGGCGACCCAGTACTTC. Amino acids: CASSPLTGIGATQYF.

V gene TRBV6-6 combines with J gene TRBJ1-2, with no clear D. V lost 2 bases and J 8 bases, leaving 15 bases between the germline ends. Germline CDR1 MNHNY, CDR2 SVGAGI (reference sequence). CDR3 length: 14 residues. DNA for the CDR3: TGTGCCAGCAGTTACGTTTCTGAGGGCAGAGGCTACACCTTC. Amino acid sequence: CASSYVSEGRGYTF.

As to this clonotype: This may come from a read error, since a much larger clone is one base off. The V call is TRBV7-2, the J call TRBJ2-5, with 12 bases identical to TRBD2. There are 15 residues in the CDR3. Germline CDR1 and CDR2: SGHTA and FQGNSA. The CDR3 reads CASSSTSGGIETPYF. The CDR3 coding sequence is TGTGCCAGCAGCTCGACTAGCGGGGGTATCGAGACCCCGTACTTC.